The next 32 T cell receptor beta chains were all read from a single sample in a study of control samples from healthy donors and cancer patients (TCRdb year 2020). To prepare the library, the immunoSEQ multiplex PCR assay was applied. Entries here come from immuneACCESS through TCRdb and include only in-frame sequences with V and J called. Some clones fail to appear in such tables; in the studies checked, an unresolved V gene covers under half of the shortfall, and the cause of the remainder is unknown. This sample gives around 43,000 clones in total; approximately 90% of them show up just once. The top ten hold around 4% of the sample. Sample: blood. Receptors originate from a woman aged 50 to 65 in good health.

This clone was recorded only once. This rearrangement joins TRBV2 to TRBJ1-6, with unresolved D. Trimming cost V 4 bases and J 12 bases, with 10 bases left between them. The CDR3 is 12 residues long. Germline assignment: CDR1 SNHLY and CDR2 FYNNEI. The CDR3 loop is CASSAMVGPLHF. CDR3 nucleotide sequence: TGTGCCAGCAGTGCGATGGTAGGACCCCTCCACTTT.

The chain uses TRBV20-1 and TRBJ2-5; TRBD2 might be the D (7 bases). V gave up 3 bases and J gave up 2 bases, with 16 bases separating them. Germline-derived CDR1 and CDR2 are DFQATT and SNEGSKA (reference sequence). CDR3 size: 15 residues. The CDR3 reads CSASAGALGQETQYF. CDR3 DNA sequence: TGCAGTGCTAGTGCGGGGGCCTTAGGACAAGAGACCCAGTACTTC.

This chain connects TRBV7-2 to TRBJ1-6; perhaps TRBD1 as D (6 bases). V lost 4 bases, J lost 5 bases, and 15 bases lay in between. The CDR3 runs 16 residues. Germline V gene sequence: CDR1 SGHTA, CDR2 FQGNSA. CDR3 residues: CASSSRGRGDNSPLHF. The CDR3 DNA is TGTGCCAGCAGCTCCCGGGGGCGGGGAGATAATTCACCCCTCCACTTT.

V gene TRBV4-2 combines with J gene TRBJ1-2; 8 nucleotides align to TRBD1. Losses at the gene ends were 0 bases for V and 3 bases for J; bases not matched to a gene: 3. This CDR3 spans 15 amino acids. CDR1 is LGHNA, CDR2 YNFKEQ, per germline. CDR3 in amino acids: CASSQDRGQDYGYTF. CDR3 DNA: TGTGCCAGCAGCCAAGATAGGGGACAGGACTATGGCTACACCTTC.

This clone occurred once. V is TRBV28 and J is TRBJ2-3; 8 bases are shared with TRBD2. Germline CDR1 MDHEN, CDR2 SYDVKM. V lost 5 bases, J lost 4 bases, and 5 bases stayed unmatched. The CDR3 totals 14 residues. CDR3 sequence (DNA): TGTGCCAGCAGTCCGACTAGCGCTTCAGATACGCAGTATTTT. It codes for CASSPTSASDTQYF.

The chain joins TRBV6-5 to TRBJ2-7; 8 positions agree with TRBD2. The CDR3 spans 14 residues. Germline CDR1 is MNHEY and CDR2 is SVGAGI. The J segment lost 3 bases and the V segment lost 7 bases, leaving 8 bases of the junction unmatched. The DNA for the CDR3 is TGTGCCAGCAAACGAGGGGCGGGGGGCTACGAGCAGTACTTC. Translating gives CASKRGAGGYEQYF.

J is TRBJ2-1 and V is TRBV7-3; the match to TRBD1 covers 8 bases. The germline V gene has CDR1 SGHTA and CDR2 FQGTGA. The junction had 12 bases not matched to a gene; V was cut back by 3 bases and J by 8 bases. This CDR3 contains 16 residues. CDR3 coding DNA: TGTGCCAGCAGCTTCCGGGACAGGCTGGGGGTTGATGAGCAGTTCTTC. Translating gives CASSFRDRLGVDEQFF. Supplemented by reference TRBV7-3 and TRBJ2-1, the full variable domain reads GAGVSQTPSNKVTEKGKYVELRCDPISGHTALYWYRQSLGQGPEFLIYFQGTGAADDSGLPNDRFFAVRPEGSVSTLKIQRTERGDSAVYLCASSFRDRLGVDEQFFGPGTRLTVL.

V usage is TRBV9 and J usage is TRBJ2-1, with 9 bases identical to TRBD2. The V gene end was trimmed by 4 bases and the J gene end by 0 bases; junction bases not matched to a gene: 8. Germline V lookup: CDR1 SGDLS, CDR2 YYNGEE. The CDR3 covers 17 residues. CDR3: CASSLNSLAGSYNEQFF. CDR3 DNA sequence: TGTGCCAGCAGCTTGAATTCACTAGCGGGCTCCTACAATGAGCAGTTCTTC.

J is TRBJ1-3 and V is TRBV5-4; D call uncertain. Trimming shortened V by 0 bases and J by 0 bases, and 7 bases separated the two germline ends. This CDR3 is built from 15 residues. Germline lookup yields CDR1 SGHNT and CDR2 YYREEE (reference sequence). CDR3 in DNA: TGTGCCAGCAGCTTGGGTGGGAACTCTGGAAACACCATATATTTT. It encodes CASSLGGNSGNTIYF.

The chain is built from TRBV2 and TRBJ1-2; a weak D match, TRBD1 (5 bases). The CDR3 loop spans 12 amino acids. Looked up from germline, CDR1 is SNHLY and CDR2 is FYNNEI. V was cut by 6 bases and J by 8 bases, with 13 bases left in between. The CDR3 loop reads CASSRDLGGYTF. Here the CDR3 DNA reads TGTGCCAGCAGCAGGGATTTAGGGGGCTACACCTTC.

V and J are TRBV12-3 or TRBV12-4 and TRBJ2-7; D gene ambiguous. Trimming took 1 base from V and 6 from J, leaving 7 bases between them. The CDR3 length is 12 residues. CDR3 sequence reads: CASSLGVGEQYF. The CDR3 DNA follows: TGTGCCAGCAGTTTAGGAGTGGGCGAGCAGTACTTC.

The chain links TRBV7-2 to TRBJ2-2; 8 positions agree with TRBD1. The CDR3 has 14 residues. Germline V gene sequence: CDR1 SGHTA, CDR2 FQGNSA. J was trimmed by 7 bases and V by 3 bases; bases with no gene match: 4. In DNA form, the CDR3 reads TGTGCCAGCAGCTTTGGACAGGGCAACGGGGAGCTGTTTTTT. Protein product: CASSFGQGNGELFF.

J is TRBJ2-3 and V is TRBV9; TRBD2 aligns across 8 bases. From germline, CDR1 is SGDLS and CDR2 YYNGEE. J lost 0 bases, V lost 0 bases, and 0 bases had no gene match. The length of the CDR3 is 15 residues. CDR3 loop: CASSVGLASTDTQYF. The CDR3 DNA is TGTGCCAGCAGCGTAGGACTAGCGAGCACAGATACGCAGTATTTT.

The chain recombines TRBV27 with TRBJ1-5; D is uncertain. Deletions cut 2 bases from V and 3 bases from J, with 5 bases between. Germline CDR1 and CDR2: MNHEY and SMNVEV (reference sequence). The length of the CDR3 is 13 residues. CDR3 coding DNA: TGTGCCAGCAGTTTAAGAAACAATCAGCCCCAGCATTTT. It translates to CASSLRNNQPQHF.

The J gene is TRBJ2-3, the V gene TRBV9, with no clear D. Germline V gives CDR1 SGDLS, CDR2 YYNGEE. The CDR3 is 15 residues long. The V end was cut by 0 bases, the J end by 0 bases, with 8 bases between. CDR3 sequence (DNA): TGTGCCAGCAGCGTAGGCTACCCTAGCACAGATACGCAGTATTTT. Translation: CASSVGYPSTDTQYF.

This sequence joins TRBV6-6 and TRBJ2-7; D might be TRBD2 (5 bases). This CDR3 is built from 13 residues. Trimming took 10 bases from V and 4 from J, leaving 17 bases between them. Germline CDR1 is MNHNY and CDR2 is SVGAGI (reference sequence). DNA for the CDR3: TGTGCCACTCAGGAAGGAGGTATTTACGAGCAGTACTTC. The encoded protein is CATQEGGIYEQYF.

The rearrangement links TRBV7-9 to TRBJ2-7, with D uncertain. V was clipped by 3 bases and J by 2 bases, with 8 bases between them. Germline CDR1 SEHNR, CDR2 FQNEAQ (reference sequence). CDR3 length equals 13 residues. CDR3: CASSFGQTYEQYF. The CDR3 DNA is TGTGCCAGCAGCTTCGGGCAGACCTACGAGCAGTACTTC. Full variable domain (outside the CDR3, taken from reference TRBV7-9 and TRBJ2-7): DTGVSQNPRHKITKRGQNVTFRCDPISEHNRLYWYRQTLGQGPEFLTYFQNEAQLEKSRLLSDRFSAERPKGSFSTLEIQRTEQGDSAMYLCASSFGQTYEQYFGPGTRLTVT.

V usage is TRBV5-5 and J usage is TRBJ1-2; D not certain. The CDR3 has 12 residues. V gave up 1 base and J gave up 4 bases, with 5 bases separating them. Per germline, CDR1 SGHKS and CDR2 YYEKEE (reference sequence). CDR3 in amino acids: CASSLQGYGYTF. The CDR3 nucleotides read TGTGCCAGCAGCTTGCAAGGCTATGGCTACACCTTC.

This sequence joins TRBV6-2 or TRBV6-3 and TRBJ1-1; D is ambiguous. CDR1 and CDR2 (germline): MNHEY, SVGEGT. The V end was cut by 6 bases, the J end by 11 bases, with 22 bases between. The CDR3 spans 14 residues. CDR3 sequence reads: CASSLGRQILWAFF. The CDR3 DNA reads TGTGCCAGCAGCCTCGGGCGGCAGATACTCTGGGCTTTCTTT.

CDR3 coding DNA: TGTGCCAGCAGCAAAGGGCGGACAGCTACGGACAATGAGCAGTTCTTC. Translation: CASSKGRTATDNEQFF. The V and J genes are TRBV21-1 and TRBJ2-1; no DNA check was done on the table's D call, TRBD1. TRBV21-1 is a pseudogene segment. This CDR3 contains 16 residues.

V gene TRBV19 combines with J gene TRBJ2-7; 9 bases are a match to TRBD1. Germline CDR1 and CDR2: LNHDA and SQIVND (reference sequence). The CDR3 consists of 14 residues. V was clipped by 11 bases and J by 1 base; unmatched bases: 9. The CDR3 region has the DNA TGTGCCGGCAACCGGGACAGGGCTTCCTACGAGCAGTACTTC. Translating it yields CAGNRDRASYEQYF.

The rearrangement uses TRBV28 and TRBJ1-5, with TRBD1 matching 8 bases. Unmatched junction bases numbered 10, after V lost 5 bases and J lost 7 bases. Germline values: CDR1 MDHEN, CDR2 SYDVKM. CDR3 length equals 15 residues. The CDR3 protein is CASSVPTGVGQPQHF. In DNA, the CDR3 is TGTGCCAGCAGTGTACCGACAGGGGTGGGGCAGCCCCAGCATTTT. Full variable domain (remainder filled in from reference TRBV28 and TRBJ1-5): DVKVTQSSRYLVKRTGEKVFLECVQDMDHENMFWYRQDPGLGLRLIYFSYDVKMKEKGDIPEGYSVSREKKERFSLILESASTNQTSMYLCASSVPTGVGQPQHFGDGTRLSIL.

This chain joins TRBV7-2 and TRBJ2-7; 8 bases are a match to TRBD2. Germline-derived CDR1 and CDR2 are SGHTA and FQGNSA. The CDR3 has 14 residues. The ends lost 2 bases at V and 5 bases at J; junction bases unmatched: 5. The CDR3 loop reads CASSLSGGNHEQYF. CDR3 nucleotides: TGTGCCAGCAGCTTATCGGGGGGGAACCACGAGCAGTACTTC.

The V gene is TRBV9, the J gene TRBJ1-6, with a weak D call TRBD1 (6 bases). This CDR3 spans 15 amino acids. Germline values: CDR1 SGDLS, CDR2 YYNGEE. V lost 4 bases and J 4 bases, leaving 12 bases between the germline ends. The CDR3 here is CASSRGDNYNSPLHF. In nucleotides, the CDR3 is TGTGCCAGCAGCAGAGGGGACAATTATAATTCACCCCTCCACTTT.

This chain joins TRBV7-3 and TRBJ1-3; D remains ambiguous. The CDR3 covers 15 residues. CDR1 and CDR2 from the germline V gene are SGHTA and FQGTGA. Deletions cut 2 bases from V and 4 bases from J, with 12 bases between. The CDR3 loop reads CASSLGPQVGNTIYF. In nucleotides, the CDR3 is TGTGCCAGCAGCTTAGGACCTCAGGTCGGAAACACCATATATTTT.

V usage is TRBV19 and J usage is TRBJ1-1; D not certain. From germline, CDR1 is LNHDA and CDR2 SQIVND (reference sequence). The germline V and J ends were trimmed by 6 bases and 5 bases, with 7 bases remaining between them. CDR3 length equals 11 residues. CDR3 nucleotides: TGTGCCAGTAGCCCTGGTACTGAAGCTTTCTTT. Translated, it gives CASSPGTEAFF.

This clone was seen a handful of times. The chain links TRBV5-6 to TRBJ1-1; D is unclear. Trimming pared 4 bases from V and 1 base from J, leaving 14 bases between. Looked up from germline, CDR1 is SGHDT and CDR2 is YYEEEE. The CDR3 is 15 residues long. The CDR3 protein is CASSQVSRANTEAFF. The DNA of the CDR3 is TGTGCCAGCAGCCAAGTTAGTAGGGCGAACACTGAAGCTTTCTTT.

The chain combines TRBV3-1 (or the pseudogene TRBV3-2) with TRBJ2-7; TRBD2 agrees at 7 bases. V lost 4 bases and J lost 7; bases outside the gene matches: 7. CDR3 length: 13 residues. In germline, CDR1 is LGHDT, CDR2 YNNKEL (reference sequence). The DNA of the CDR3 is TGTGCCAGCAGCCCCGGCAGGGAGGGTGAGCAGTACTTC. It yields the protein CASSPGREGEQYF.

The V gene is TRBV5-1, the J gene TRBJ1-4, with D hard to call. The CDR3 has 14 amino acids. Germline CDR1 and CDR2: SGHRS and YFSETQ. Trimming cost V 4 bases and J 7 bases, with 14 bases left between them. In nucleotides, the CDR3 is TGCGCCAGCAGCCTGGCGGGAATGGGTGAAAAACTGTTTTTT. The encoded protein is CASSLAGMGEKLFF.

The J gene is TRBJ1-5, the V gene TRBV6-1, with a weak D call TRBD1 (6 bases). Trimming stripped 3 bases from V and 6 bases from J, with 9 bases between. CDR3 size: 13 residues. In germline, CDR1 is MNHNS, CDR2 SASEGT. The CDR3 sequence: CASSEARGQPQHF. CDR3 coding DNA: TGTGCCAGCAGTGAGGCCAGGGGTCAGCCCCAGCATTTT.

This chain links TRBV6-6 with TRBJ2-7; 11 bases line up with TRBD1. The junction had 6 bases not matched to a gene; V was cut back by 6 bases and J by 2 bases. CDR3 length equals 15 residues. The germline gives CDR1 MNHNY, CDR2 SVGAGI (reference sequence). The DNA for the CDR3 is TGTGCCAGCAGCGCTCCGGGACAGGGGGCCTACGAGCAGTACTTC. Translated: CASSAPGQGAYEQYF.

This clone came up a few times. The chain employs TRBV27 and TRBJ2-3; possibly TRBD2 for D (6 bases). V was trimmed by 4 bases and J by 6 bases, leaving 8 bases between them. The CDR3 loop spans 12 amino acids. CDR1 and CDR2 from the germline V gene are MNHEY and SMNVEV (reference sequence). CDR3 sequence: CASSWRGDTQYF. In nucleotides, the CDR3 is TGTGCCAGCAGTTGGAGGGGCGATACGCAGTATTTT.